Each of the 10 T cell receptor beta chains below was sequenced from the same sample in a study of T cell changes during pregnancy in multiple sclerosis. Sequencing used immunoSEQ multiplex PCR; TCRdb keeps in-frame clones, though not all of them. The sample contains tens of thousands of clones, 91% of which appear only once. The sample here was peripheral blood, taken after pregnancy. The receptors were gathered from a female donor in good health, enrolled as a control in a pregnancy study.

This chain connects TRBV21-1 to TRBJ1-6; TRBD1, the table's D call, was not compared with the DNA. TRBV21-1 is recorded as a pseudogene. This CDR3 has 17 amino acids. The DNA of the CDR3 is TGTGCCAGCAGCAACCTGACAGCTCCTGACTATAATTCACCCCTCCACTTT. Translation gives CASSNLTAPDYNSPLHF.

This clone was recorded once. J is TRBJ1-1 and V is TRBV10-3; D ambiguous. Germline V lookup: CDR1 ENHRY, CDR2 SYGVKD. Trimming removed 4 bases from V and 1 base from J, with 7 bases in between. This CDR3 has 13 residues. CDR3 residues: CAISVRGNTEAFF. CDR3 DNA: TGTGCCATCAGTGTTCGGGGGAACACTGAAGCTTTCTTT.

CDR3 sequence (DNA): TGTGCCAGCATCCCGGGACAGGGTTACGAGCAGTACTTC. Protein: CASIPGQGYEQYF. V is TRBV5-8 and J is TRBJ2-7; 9 nucleotides agree with TRBD1. This CDR3 has 13 residues. The germline V gene has CDR1 SGHTS and CDR2 YDEGEE. The V gene end was trimmed by 6 bases and the J gene end by 4 bases; junction bases not matched to a gene: 5.

The V call is TRBV12-5, the J call TRBJ2-1, with 15 bases fitting TRBD2. There are 17 residues in the CDR3. Germline CDR1 LGHNT, CDR2 FRNRAP. Trimming removed 5 bases from V and 6 bases from J; junction bases left unmatched: 8. The CDR3 DNA follows: TGTGCTAGTGGTCGGACTAGCGGGGGGGGGACTACCAATGAGCAGTTCTTC. Its translation: CASGRTSGGGTTNEQFF.

This chain uses TRBV28 with TRBJ2-7; 10 bases agree with TRBD2. Per germline, CDR1 MDHEN and CDR2 SYDVKM. Germline trimming cut 8 bases from V and 3 bases from J; bases unmatched to any gene: 19. This CDR3 is built from 18 residues. CDR3 residues: CASLGAGGRDSLLYEQYF. The CDR3 region has the DNA TGTGCCAGCCTTGGAGCGGGGGGGCGGGACTCCCTACTCTACGAGCAGTACTTC.

V and J are TRBV13 and TRBJ2-7; tentative D call: TRBD2 (6 bases). Germline lookup yields CDR1 PRHDT and CDR2 FYEKMQ (reference sequence). The CDR3 contains 15 residues. The V end lost 0 bases, the J end lost 4 bases, and 13 bases lay between the germline ends. Written as DNA, the CDR3 is TGTGCCAGCAGCTTAGGAACTAGCTGGGGATACGAGCAGTACTTC. Residues: CASSLGTSWGYEQYF. The full variable domain, completed using reference TRBV13 and TRBJ2-7, is AAGVIQSPRHLIKEKRETATLKCYPIPRHDTVYWYQQGPGQDPQFLISFYEKMQSDKGSIPDRFSAQQFSDYHSELNMSSLELGDSALYFCASSLGTSWGYEQYFGPGTRLTVT.

The genes are TRBV29-1 and TRBJ2-2; D remains ambiguous. The V and J ends lost 3 bases and 1 base respectively, with 6 bases between them. The CDR3 length is 13 residues. Germline CDR1 is SQVTM and CDR2 is ANQGSEA. The CDR3 DNA reads TGCAGCGTTGAGGCCAAGAACACCGGGGAGCTGTTTTTT. Protein: CSVEAKNTGELFF.

This chain uses TRBV7-8 with TRBJ1-4; no firm D call. Germline CDR1 and CDR2: SGHVS and FQNEAQ. Trimming left V 1 base short and J 2 bases short, with 8 bases between. CDR3 length: 15 residues. As DNA, the CDR3 is TGTGCCAGCAGCTTAGGGGCGTATACTAATGAAAAACTGTTTTTT. Translation: CASSLGAYTNEKLFF. Full variable domain (remainder filled in from reference TRBV7-8 and TRBJ1-4): GAGVSQSPRYKVAKRGQDVALRCDPISGHVSLFWYQQALGQGPEFLTYFQNEAQLDKSGLPSDRFFAERPEGSVSTLKIQRTQQEDSAVYLCASSLGAYTNEKLFFGSGTQLSVL.

This clone was observed a few times. The rearrangement uses TRBV10-3 and TRBJ1-1, with TRBD1 identical over 7 bases. Germline-derived CDR1 and CDR2 are ENHRY and SYGVKD. The CDR3 covers 12 residues. Trimming removed 6 bases from V and 6 bases from J; junction bases left unmatched: 4. The CDR3 DNA is TGTGCCATCAGCTCACAGGGGCCTGAAGCTTTCTTT. This translates into CAISSQGPEAFF.

The chain combines TRBV6-5 with TRBJ1-1; the D is unclear. V was trimmed by 7 bases and J by 8 bases, leaving 20 bases between them. The CDR3 length is 14 residues. Looked up from germline, CDR1 is MNHEY and CDR2 is SVGAGI. The CDR3 DNA sequence: TGTGCCAGCACCGGGTCATCACCCCTCGCAGAAGCTTTCTTT. This sequence encodes CASTGSSPLAEAFF.